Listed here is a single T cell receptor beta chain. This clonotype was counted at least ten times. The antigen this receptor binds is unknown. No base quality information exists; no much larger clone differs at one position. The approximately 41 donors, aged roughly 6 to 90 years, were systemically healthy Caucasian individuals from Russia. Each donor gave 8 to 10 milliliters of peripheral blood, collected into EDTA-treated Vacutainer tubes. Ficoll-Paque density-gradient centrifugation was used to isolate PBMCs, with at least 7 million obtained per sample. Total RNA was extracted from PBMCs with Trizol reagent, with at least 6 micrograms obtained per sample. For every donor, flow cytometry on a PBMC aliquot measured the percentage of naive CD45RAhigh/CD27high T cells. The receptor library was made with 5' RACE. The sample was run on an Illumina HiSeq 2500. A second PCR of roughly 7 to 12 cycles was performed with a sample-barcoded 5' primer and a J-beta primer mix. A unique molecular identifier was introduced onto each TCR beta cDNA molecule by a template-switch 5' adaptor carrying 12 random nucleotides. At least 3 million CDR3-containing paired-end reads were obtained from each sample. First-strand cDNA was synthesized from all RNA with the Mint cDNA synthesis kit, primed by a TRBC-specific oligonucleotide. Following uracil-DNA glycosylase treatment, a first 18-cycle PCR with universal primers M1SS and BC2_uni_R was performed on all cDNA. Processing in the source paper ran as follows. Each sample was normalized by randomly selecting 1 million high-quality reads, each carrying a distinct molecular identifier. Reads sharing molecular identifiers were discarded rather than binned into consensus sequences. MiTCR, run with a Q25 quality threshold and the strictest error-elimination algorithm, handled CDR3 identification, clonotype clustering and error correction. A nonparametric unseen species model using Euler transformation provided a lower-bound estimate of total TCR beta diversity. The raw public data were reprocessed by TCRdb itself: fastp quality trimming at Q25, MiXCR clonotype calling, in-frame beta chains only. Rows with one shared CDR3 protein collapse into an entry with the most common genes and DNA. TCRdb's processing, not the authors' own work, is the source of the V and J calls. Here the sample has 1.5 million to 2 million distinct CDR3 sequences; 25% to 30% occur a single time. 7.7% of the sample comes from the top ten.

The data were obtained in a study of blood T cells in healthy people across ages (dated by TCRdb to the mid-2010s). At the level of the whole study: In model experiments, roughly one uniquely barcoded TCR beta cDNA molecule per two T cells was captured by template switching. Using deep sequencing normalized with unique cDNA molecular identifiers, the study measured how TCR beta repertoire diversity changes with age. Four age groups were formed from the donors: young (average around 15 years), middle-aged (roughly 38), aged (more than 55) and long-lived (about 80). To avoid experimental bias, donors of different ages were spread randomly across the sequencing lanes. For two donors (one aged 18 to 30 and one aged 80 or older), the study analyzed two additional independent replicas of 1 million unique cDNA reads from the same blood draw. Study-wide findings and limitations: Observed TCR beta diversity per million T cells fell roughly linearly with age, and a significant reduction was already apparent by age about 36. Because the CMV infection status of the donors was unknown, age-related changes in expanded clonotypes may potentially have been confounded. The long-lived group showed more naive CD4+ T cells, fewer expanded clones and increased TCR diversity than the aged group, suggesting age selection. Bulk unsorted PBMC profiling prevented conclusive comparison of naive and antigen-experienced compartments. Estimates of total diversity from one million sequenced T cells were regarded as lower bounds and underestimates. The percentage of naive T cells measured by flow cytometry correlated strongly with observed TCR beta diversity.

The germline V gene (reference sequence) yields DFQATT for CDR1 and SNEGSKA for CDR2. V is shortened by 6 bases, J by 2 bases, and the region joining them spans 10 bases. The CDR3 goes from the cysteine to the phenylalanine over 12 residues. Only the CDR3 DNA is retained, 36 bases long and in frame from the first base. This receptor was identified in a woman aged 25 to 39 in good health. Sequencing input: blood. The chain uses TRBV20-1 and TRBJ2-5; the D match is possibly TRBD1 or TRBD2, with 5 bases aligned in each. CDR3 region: CSAGTEQETQYF. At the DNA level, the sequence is TGCAGTGCAGGGACGGAACAAGAGACCCAGTACTTC.